This T cell receptor beta chain was found in a study of early T cells in non-severe SARS-CoV-2 infection. Each CDR3 protein is one row after TCRdb ran MiXCR on the 5' RACE reads. The repertoire holds about 60,000 distinct CDR3 sequences, about 15% seen once, with 9% to 10% in the top ten. This clonotype was seen a handful of times. Germline V gives CDR1 DFQATT, CDR2 SNEGSKA (reference sequence). Unmatched junction bases numbered 12, after V lost 1 base and J lost 6 bases. The CDR3 consists of 15 residues. The chain joins TRBV20-1 to TRBJ2-7; 7 bases are a match to TRBD2. This clonotype originated in an adult who was a healthcare worker with PCR-confirmed SARS-CoV-2 infection or an uninfected control (not recorded which). The source was whole blood, collected at baseline. The CDR3 nucleotides are TGCAGTGCTAGAGGTCCGGCGGGAGTTTTATCCGAGCAGTACTTC. Residues: CSARGPAGVLSEQYF.